Listed here are 20 T cell receptor beta chains from one sample, sequenced in a study of OX40 agonist ivuxolimab in advanced cancers. The protocol was immunoSEQ multiplex PCR, while the TCRdb copy is restricted to in-frame clones and leaves out a portion. The table has under 100,000 clones, approximately 89% seen once; the top ten hold around 0.34%. Sequenced here: CD4+ or CD8+ T cells sorted from blood, sampled in a trial of the OX40 agonist ivuxolimab. The receptors derive from an adult with an advanced solid tumor such as melanoma, head and neck, liver or kidney cancer.

This clone turned up a few times. The chain couples TRBV4-1 to TRBJ2-2, with a possible D match to TRBD1 (6 bases). V dropped 4 bases and J dropped 4 bases, with 13 bases sitting between them. This CDR3 contains 15 residues. Per germline, CDR1 MGHRA and CDR2 YSYEKL. The CDR3 here is CASSPLGRGTGELFF. The CDR3 DNA sequence: TGCGCCAGCAGCCCCCTAGGCAGGGGCACCGGGGAGCTGTTTTTT.

V usage is TRBV5-1 and J usage is TRBJ1-1, with 7 bases that match TRBD1. The CDR3 loop spans 15 amino acids. Germline V gene data show CDR1 as SGHRS and CDR2 as YFSETQ. Unmatched junction bases numbered 7, after V lost 4 bases and J lost 1 base. The CDR3 sequence is CASSRQGAENTEAFF. The CDR3 coding sequence is TGCGCCAGCAGCCGACAGGGAGCCGAGAACACTGAAGCTTTCTTT.

The CDR3 nucleotides are TGTGCCAGCAGCTCGAGGACAGGGTTAACTACAAACTATGGCTACACCTTC. The encoded protein is CASSSRTGLTTNYGYTF. This chain connects TRBV5-6 to TRBJ1-2, with 8 bases that match TRBD1. The CDR3 is 17 amino acids. The junction had 12 bases not matched to a gene; V was cut back by 3 bases and J by 2 bases. Germline-derived CDR1 and CDR2 are SGHDT and YYEEEE. Drawing the rest from reference TRBV5-6 and TRBJ1-2, the complete variable domain is DAGVTQSPTHLIKTRGQQVTLRCSPKSGHDTVSWYQQALGQGPQFIFQYYEEEERQRGNFPDRFSGHQFPNYSSELNVNALLLGDSALYLCASSSRTGLTTNYGYTFGSGTRLTVV.

To note about this clone: This specimen includes other DNA sequences encoding the same CDR3. The gene calls are TRBV30 and TRBJ2-5; no clear D. From germline, CDR1 is GTSNPN and CDR2 SVGIG (reference sequence). There are 11 residues in the CDR3. Trimming left V 0 bases short and J 5 bases short, with 4 bases between. CDR3 coding DNA: TGTGCCTGGAGTGTTGGGGAGACCCAGTACTTC. Translated, it gives CAWSVGETQYF.

This sequence joins TRBV18 and TRBJ2-3, with TRBD1 identical over 10 bases. Germline V gene sequence: CDR1 KGHSH, CDR2 LQKENI. The CDR3 has 17 residues. The V and J ends lost 3 bases and 1 base, in that order; junction bases with no gene match: 7. CDR3: CASSPYGQGVGTDTQYF. In DNA, the CDR3 is TGTGCCAGCTCACCCTACGGACAGGGGGTGGGCACAGATACGCAGTATTTT.

The gene calls are TRBV4-2 and TRBJ2-3; 7 bases are a match to TRBD2. J was trimmed by 5 bases and V by 1 base; bases with no gene match: 18. CDR1 LGHNA and CDR2 YNFKEQ come from the germline V gene. The CDR3 runs 19 residues. The CDR3 here is CASSQARKLERGEGDTQYF. The CDR3, as DNA: TGTGCCAGCAGCCAAGCACGTAAACTGGAGCGGGGAGAGGGAGATACGCAGTATTTT.

The chain is built from TRBV5-1 and TRBJ2-2; TRBD1 aligns across 7 bases. CDR1 SGHRS and CDR2 YFSETQ come from the germline V gene. The CDR3 length is 15 residues. With V trimmed by 1 base and J by 4 bases, 4 bases remained unmatched. CDR3: CASSLTGVFTGELFF. The CDR3 DNA is TGCGCCAGCAGCTTGACAGGGGTATTCACCGGGGAGCTGTTTTTT.

This chain links TRBV7-8 with TRBJ2-5; maybe TRBD2 (5 bases). This CDR3 comprises 13 residues. Trimming shortened V by 5 bases and J by 2 bases, and 9 bases separated the two germline ends. From germline, CDR1 is SGHVS and CDR2 FQNEAQ. Here the CDR3 reads CASSADLQETQYF. CDR3 sequence (DNA): TGTGCCAGCAGCGCGGACTTGCAAGAGACCCAGTACTTC.

This clone is medium-sized (0.01 to 0.1%). The chain links TRBV10-3 to TRBJ1-3; D uncertain. This CDR3 spans 14 amino acids. Germline V CDR1 and CDR2: ENHRY, SYGVKD. Deletions cut 7 bases from V and 1 base from J, with 11 bases between. CDR3 residues: CAITGSESGNTIYF. The CDR3 nucleotides read TGTGCCATCACCGGGTCGGAGTCTGGAAACACCATATATTTT.

This clone was counted once. This chain joins TRBV6-1 and TRBJ2-3, with D hard to call. The CDR3 extends over 13 amino acids. Trimming removed 3 bases from V and 1 base from J, with 5 bases in between. Germline CDR1 MNHNS, CDR2 SASEGT. CDR3 region: CASSEVRTDTQYF. CDR3 bases: TGTGCCAGCAGTGAGGTCCGCACAGATACGCAGTATTTT.

The chain combines TRBV4-3 with TRBJ2-1, with 8 bases aligning to TRBD2. Germline V gene sequence: CDR1 LGHNA, CDR2 YSLEER. With 4 bases clipped from V and 4 bases from J, the junction kept 9 bases outside the gene matches. CDR3 length: 16 residues. The DNA of the CDR3 is TGCGCCAGCAGCCTAACAATAGCGGGATATTACAATGAGCAGTTCTTC. Its protein product is CASSLTIAGYYNEQFF.

This rearrangement joins TRBV29-1 to TRBJ2-2; 7 nucleotides align to TRBD2. The CDR3 consists of 14 residues. The trim removed 7 bases at V and 5 bases at J, leaving 10 bases unmatched. The germline V gene has CDR1 SQVTM and CDR2 ANQGSEA. The CDR3 loop is CSARATGGTGELFF. The DNA for the CDR3 is TGCAGCGCTAGGGCTACGGGGGGAACCGGGGAGCTGTTTTTT.

This rearrangement joins TRBV5-4 to TRBJ2-7; 12 positions match TRBD2. This CDR3 comprises 15 residues. Germline V gene lookup returns CDR1 SGHNT and CDR2 YYREEE (reference sequence). The V segment lost 1 base and the J segment 5 bases; nucleotides outside the gene matches: 4. The CDR3 is CASSLSTSGRNEQYF. CDR3 nucleotide sequence: TGTGCCAGCAGCTTGTCAACTAGCGGGAGGAACGAGCAGTACTTC.

This sequence joins TRBV7-9 and TRBJ2-3; D is undetermined. This CDR3 has 13 residues. Germline-derived CDR1 and CDR2 are SEHNR and FQNEAQ (reference sequence). The ends were cut back, 2 bases at V and 3 bases at J, with 6 bases in the middle. The DNA for the CDR3 is TGTGCCAGCAGCTTATTAGGAACAGATACGCAGTATTTT. It yields the protein CASSLLGTDTQYF.

V and J are TRBV2 and TRBJ1-5; no definite D call. The ends were cut back, 2 bases at V and 7 bases at J, with 12 bases in the middle. Per the germline V gene, CDR1 is SNHLY and CDR2 is FYNNEI. The CDR3 loop spans 14 amino acids. The CDR3 DNA reads as TGTGCCAGCAGTGAAATGGTTCTAGGACAGCCCCAGCATTTT. This encodes CASSEMVLGQPQHF.

V is TRBV27 and J is TRBJ1-2; TRBD1 agrees at 8 bases. V shed 4 bases and J 0 bases; nucleotides not matched to a gene: 7. Germline CDR1 MNHEY, CDR2 SMNVEV (reference sequence). This CDR3 region has 16 residues. CDR3 amino acids: CASSSLGTGANYGYTF. The DNA for the CDR3 is TGTGCCAGCAGTTCCCTGGGGACAGGAGCTAACTATGGCTACACCTTC.

This clone was recorded a few times. This chain joins TRBV14 and TRBJ1-4, with D perhaps matching TRBD1 (5 bases). V lost 0 bases and J 2 bases, leaving 13 bases between the germline ends. This CDR3 is 17 amino acids long. Per the germline V gene, CDR1 is SGHDN and CDR2 is FVKESK. CDR3 loop: CASSQDEGPRTNEKLFF. The CDR3 DNA reads TGTGCCAGCAGCCAAGACGAGGGGCCCCGGACTAATGAAAAACTGTTTTTT.

This clone appeared a single time. The chain uses TRBV5-1 and TRBJ2-5, with 7 positions matching TRBD1. V lost 6 bases, J lost 11 bases, and 16 bases stayed unmatched. The germline CDR1 and CDR2 sequences are SGHRS and YFSETQ. This CDR3 contains 14 residues. CDR3 in DNA: TGCGCCAGCACCCCGACAGGGCCACAGGGTGAGCAGTACTTC. Encoded protein: CASTPTGPQGEQYF.

V is TRBV5-4 and J is TRBJ2-7; D is unclear. The CDR3 is 15 residues long. Germline V gene sequence: CDR1 SGHNT, CDR2 YYREEE (reference sequence). Trimming removed 0 bases at V and 0 bases at J, with 10 bases between. CDR3 coding DNA: TGTGCCAGCAGCTTGGGGGCACCCAGCTCCTACGAGCAGTACTTC. Translating it yields CASSLGAPSSYEQYF.

The chain employs TRBV19 and TRBJ1-1; D unclear. This CDR3 has 15 residues. Germline CDR1 and CDR2: LNHDA and SQIVND (reference sequence). V was trimmed by 4 bases and J by 3 bases, leaving 15 bases between them. CDR3 nucleotide sequence: TGTGCCAGTAGTAGTAGGACCTTAGGCGACACTGAAGCTTTCTTT. It is translated as CASSSRTLGDTEAFF.